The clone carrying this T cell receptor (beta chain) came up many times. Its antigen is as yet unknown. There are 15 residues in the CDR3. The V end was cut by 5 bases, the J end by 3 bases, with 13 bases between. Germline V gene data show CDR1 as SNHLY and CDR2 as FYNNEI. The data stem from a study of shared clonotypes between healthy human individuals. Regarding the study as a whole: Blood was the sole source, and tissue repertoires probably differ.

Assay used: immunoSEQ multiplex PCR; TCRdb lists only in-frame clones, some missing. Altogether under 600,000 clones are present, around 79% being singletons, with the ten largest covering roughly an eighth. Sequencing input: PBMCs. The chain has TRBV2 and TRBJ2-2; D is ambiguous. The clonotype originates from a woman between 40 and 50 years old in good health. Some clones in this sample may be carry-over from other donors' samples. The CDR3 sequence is CASSNKSPYTGELFF. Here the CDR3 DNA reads TGTGCCAGCAGTAATAAGTCCCCATACACCGGGGAGCTGTTTTTT.